Below, one T cell receptor (beta chain) is given with its context. No antigen is known for it. This sample was taken from a study of shared clonotypes between healthy human individuals. Study-wide results and caveats: Clonotype sharing among donors was thought likely to change with sequencing depth. Researchers sampled only blood; tissue repertoires likely differ. Between several donors, naive CD4 clonotypes were shared at a level of around 4.8%. What naive subsets generally showed was a larger estimated richness than memory subsets showed.

The table came from immunoSEQ multiplex PCR; TCRdb's copy has only in-frame clones and leaves some out. The sample lists some 680,000 clones; about 80% were seen once. This CDR3 contains 16 residues. V lost 7 bases to trimming and J lost 4 bases; unmatched junction nucleotides: 9. Germline assignment: CDR1 SNHLY and CDR2 FYNNEI. V and J are TRBV2 and TRBJ2-5; 13 bases line up with TRBD2. This clonotype was sampled from a woman aged 25 to 39 in good health. Sequences were obtained from memory CD4+ T cells sorted from blood. Described subset: CD45RA-negative fraction. The CDR3 is CASKWGLAGWAETQYF. CDR3 coding DNA: TGTGCCAGCAAGTGGGGACTAGCGGGATGGGCAGAGACCCAGTACTTC.